This T cell receptor (beta chain) stems from a study of T cell repertoires in cytomegalovirus infection. TCRdb ran MiXCR on the reads and lists one entry per CDR3 protein. The table lists hundreds of thousands of distinct CDR3 sequences, 11% of them singletons. There are many counts of this clonotype. This CDR3 spans 15 amino acids. Germline CDR1 and CDR2: SEHNR and FQNEAQ (reference sequence). V lost 0 bases, J lost 3 bases, and 11 bases lay in between. This receptor was taken from a human donor in good health (CMV status not recorded). Some clones in this sample may be carry-over from other donors' samples. Material for sequencing was PBMCs. The chain is built from TRBV7-9 and TRBJ1-2; D is unclear. The CDR3, as DNA: TGTGCCAGCAGCTTAGCCGACGGCGGGGACTATGGCTACACCTTC. It translates to CASSLADGGDYGYTF.